This TCR beta chain derives from a study of blood T cell repertoires in COVID-19. Clones were read by immunoSEQ multiplex PCR, and TCRdb kept only the in-frame ones, dropping some. Seen here are around 220,000 clones, approximately 79% observed once, and the top ten hold around 3.6%. Germline CDR1 is LNHDA and CDR2 is SQIVND (reference sequence). CDR3 length: 13 residues. The trim removed 5 bases at V and 9 bases at J, leaving 5 bases unmatched. Input material: peripheral blood. The chain combines TRBV19 with TRBJ2-1; 9 nucleotides agree with TRBD1. The source of this sequence is a woman in her 40s with active or convalescent COVID-19. CDR3 protein: CASSVTGGIEQFF. The CDR3, as DNA: TGTGCCAGTAGTGTTACAGGGGGCATTGAGCAGTTCTTC.